This TCR beta chain was sequenced for a study of blood T cell repertoires in COVID-19. Overall study: Acute and convalescent COVID-19 specimens originated in the United States, Italy and Spain. In each case, the material was cDNA or gDNA derived from T cells, B-cell-depleted T cells, or PBMCs.

The germline gives CDR1 SGHRS, CDR2 YFSETQ. After removal of 4 bases from V and 7 bases from J, the junction contained 3 bases not matched to a gene. The CDR3 has 14 amino acids. As handled by the study authors: Reference gene primer amplification in the assay estimated nucleated cell counts. Profiling relied on immunoSEQ multiplex PCR, and the TCRdb table lists in-frame clones only, not all of them. V and J calls plus clone size are reproduced from that table; the DNA served to infer D and trimming. The data hold a few hundred thousand clones, with approximately 90% observed a single time. The V and J genes are TRBV5-1 and TRBJ2-1; 12 positions match TRBD2. Sample: PBMCs or T cells enriched from blood (not recorded which). This receptor was taken from a man under 40 who had recovered from COVID-19. Written as DNA, the CDR3 is TGCGCCAGCAGCCGGACTAGCGGGGAGAATGAGCAGTTCTTC. It translates to CASSRTSGENEQFF.